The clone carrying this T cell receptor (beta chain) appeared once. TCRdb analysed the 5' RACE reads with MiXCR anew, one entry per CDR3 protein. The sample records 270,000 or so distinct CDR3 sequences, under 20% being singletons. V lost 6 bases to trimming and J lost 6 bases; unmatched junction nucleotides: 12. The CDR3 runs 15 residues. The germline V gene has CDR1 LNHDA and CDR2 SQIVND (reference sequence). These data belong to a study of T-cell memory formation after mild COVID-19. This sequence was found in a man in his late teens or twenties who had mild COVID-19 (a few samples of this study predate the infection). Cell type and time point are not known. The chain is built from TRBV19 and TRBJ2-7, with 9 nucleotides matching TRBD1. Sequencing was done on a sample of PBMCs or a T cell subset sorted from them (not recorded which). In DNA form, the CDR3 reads TGTGCCAGTAGAGAACCGGGACAGGGTCTAGTCGAGCAGTACTTC. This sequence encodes CASREPGQGLVEQYF.